The source of this T cell receptor beta chain is a study of T cell responses to AZD1222 COVID-19 vaccine. The study, taken as a whole, reports: The reported proportion of spike-specific TCRs targeting unmutated variant regions was nearly half. Vaccine-associated CD4 TCRs ranged over spike, dominating at 160-218 and 743-854. Clonal diversity may have been underestimated in mostly white British donors. Two AZD1222 doses significantly raised spike-specific TCR breadth and depth over controls.

Turning to this clone: What it binds is unknown.

The repertoire was sequenced with immunoSEQ multiplex PCR; TCRdb's copy has only in-frame clones and lacks some. The repertoire holds 150,000 to 200,000 clones, with roughly 89% as singletons. With 5 bases clipped from V and 7 bases from J, the junction kept 8 bases outside the gene matches. CDR3 length: 15 amino acids. Per the germline V gene, CDR1 is LNHDA and CDR2 is SQIVND (reference sequence). The input for sequencing was peripheral blood, taken on day 0 of AZD1222 vaccination. This receptor was taken from an adult in good health. The gene calls are TRBV19 and TRBJ1-6, with TRBD1 identical over 7 bases. The CDR3 sequence: CASSQLTGANSPLHF. In DNA form, the CDR3 reads TGTGCCAGTAGTCAACTTACAGGGGCCAATTCACCCCTCCACTTT.